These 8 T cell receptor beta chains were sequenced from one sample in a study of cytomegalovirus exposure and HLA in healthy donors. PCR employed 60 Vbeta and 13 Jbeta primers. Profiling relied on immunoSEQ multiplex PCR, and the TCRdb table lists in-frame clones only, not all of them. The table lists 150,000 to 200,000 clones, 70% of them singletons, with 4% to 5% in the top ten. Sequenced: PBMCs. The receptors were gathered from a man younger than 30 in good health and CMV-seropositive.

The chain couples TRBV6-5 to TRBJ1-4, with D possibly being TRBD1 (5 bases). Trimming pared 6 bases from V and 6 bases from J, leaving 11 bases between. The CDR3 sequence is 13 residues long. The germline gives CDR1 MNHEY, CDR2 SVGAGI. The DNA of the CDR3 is TGTGCCAGCAGGCCCCAGGGATATGAAAAACTGTTTTTT. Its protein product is CASRPQGYEKLFF.

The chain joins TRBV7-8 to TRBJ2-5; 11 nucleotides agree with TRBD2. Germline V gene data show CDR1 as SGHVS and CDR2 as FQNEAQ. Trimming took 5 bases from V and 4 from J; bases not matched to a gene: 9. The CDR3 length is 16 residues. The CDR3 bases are TGTGCCAGCAGCCCCCACCTAGCGGGGGGAGGAGAGACCCAGTACTTC. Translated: CASSPHLAGGGETQYF.

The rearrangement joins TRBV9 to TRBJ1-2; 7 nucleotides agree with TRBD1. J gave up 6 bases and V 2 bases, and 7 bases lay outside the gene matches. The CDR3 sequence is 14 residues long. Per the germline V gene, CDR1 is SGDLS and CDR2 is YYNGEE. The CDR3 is CASSVREQGHGYTF. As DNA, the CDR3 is TGTGCCAGCAGCGTCCGGGAACAGGGGCATGGCTACACCTTC.

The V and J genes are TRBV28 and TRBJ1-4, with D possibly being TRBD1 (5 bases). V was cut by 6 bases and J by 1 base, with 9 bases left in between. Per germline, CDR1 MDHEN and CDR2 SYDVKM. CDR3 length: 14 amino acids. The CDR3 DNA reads TGTGCCAGCAGGGGACTTATAACTAATGAAAAACTGTTTTTT. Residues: CASRGLITNEKLFF.

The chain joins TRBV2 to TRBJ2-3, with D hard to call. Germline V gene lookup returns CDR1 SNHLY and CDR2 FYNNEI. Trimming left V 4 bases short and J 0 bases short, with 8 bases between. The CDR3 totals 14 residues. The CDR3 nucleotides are TGTGCCAGCAGTGGGGTCAGGAGCACAGATACGCAGTATTTT. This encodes CASSGVRSTDTQYF.

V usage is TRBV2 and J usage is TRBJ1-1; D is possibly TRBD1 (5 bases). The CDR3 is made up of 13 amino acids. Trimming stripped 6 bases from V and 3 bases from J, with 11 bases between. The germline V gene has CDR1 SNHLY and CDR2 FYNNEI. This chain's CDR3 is CASSIREDTEAFF. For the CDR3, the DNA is TGTGCCAGCAGCATCAGGGAAGACACTGAAGCTTTCTTT.

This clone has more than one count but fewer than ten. CDR3 amino acids: CASSSNTNQPQHF. The CDR3 bases are TGTGCCAGCAGCTCGAACACCAATCAGCCCCAGCATTTT. This chain uses TRBV11-3 with TRBJ1-5; D is ambiguous. The CDR3 length is 13 residues. From germline, CDR1 is SGHNT and CDR2 YENEEA. Trimming took off 4 bases at V and 3 bases at J, with 7 bases between the two ends. The full variable domain, rest sourced from reference TRBV11-3 and TRBJ1-5, is EAGVVQSPRYKIIEKKQPVAFWCNPISGHNTLYWYLQNLGQGPELLIRYENEEAVDDSQLPKDRFSAERLKGVDSTLKIQPAELGDSAVYLCASSSNTNQPQHFGDGTRLSIL.

CDR3 sequence: CASSSLTNTGELFF. The CDR3 DNA sequence: TGTGCCAGCAGCTCTCTAACGAACACCGGGGAGCTGTTTTTT. This chain uses TRBV5-8 with TRBJ2-2; D gene unclear. The V end was cut by 3 bases, the J end by 0 bases, with 6 bases between. Germline assignment: CDR1 SGHTS and CDR2 YDEGEE. The CDR3 spans 14 residues.